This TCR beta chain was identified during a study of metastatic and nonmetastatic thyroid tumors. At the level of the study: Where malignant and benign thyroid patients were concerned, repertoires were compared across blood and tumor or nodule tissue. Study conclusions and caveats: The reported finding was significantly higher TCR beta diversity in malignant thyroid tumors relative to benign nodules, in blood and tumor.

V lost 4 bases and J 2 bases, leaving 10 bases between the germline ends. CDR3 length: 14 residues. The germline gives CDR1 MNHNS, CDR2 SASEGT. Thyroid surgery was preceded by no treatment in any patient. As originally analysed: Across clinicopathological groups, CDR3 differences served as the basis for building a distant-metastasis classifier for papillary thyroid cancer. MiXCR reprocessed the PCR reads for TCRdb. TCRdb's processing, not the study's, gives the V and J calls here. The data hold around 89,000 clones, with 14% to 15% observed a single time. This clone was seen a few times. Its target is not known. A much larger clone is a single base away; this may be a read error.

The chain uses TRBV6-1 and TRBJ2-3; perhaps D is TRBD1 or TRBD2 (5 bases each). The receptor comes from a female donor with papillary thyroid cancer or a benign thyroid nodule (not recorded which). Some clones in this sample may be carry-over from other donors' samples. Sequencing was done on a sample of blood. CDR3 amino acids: CASSVGAFTDTQYF. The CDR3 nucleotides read TGTGCCAGCAGTGTCGGGGCATTCACAGATACGCAGTATTTT.